This TCR beta chain was captured in a study of blood T cell repertoires in COVID-19. For the study at large: Sites across the United States, Italy and Spain contributed samples from acute and convalescent COVID-19.

Self-reported history from a screening survey and questionnaire set each donor's cohort. The authors' processing: Amplifying reference gene primers gave estimates of nucleated cell counts. Libraries were prepared by immunoSEQ multiplex PCR; TCRdb keeps only in-frame clonotypes and omits some of them. V and J calls and clone size are given by that table; D and trimming were obtained from the DNA. The table includes approximately 340,000 clones, about 89% detected once. This clone was counted a few times. The specimen was PBMCs or T cells enriched from blood (not recorded which). The clonotype comes from a woman aged 40 to 50 who had been exposed to COVID-19.

Written as DNA, the CDR3 is TGTGCCAGCAGCTTTTCCGGGACTCCCGCAGATACGCAGTATTTT. It translates to CASSFSGTPADTQYF. J is TRBJ2-3 and V is TRBV11-3, with a weak D call TRBD2 (6 bases). Deletions cut 3 bases from V and 4 bases from J, with 14 bases between. Germline-derived CDR1 and CDR2 are SGHNT and YENEEA. The CDR3 consists of 15 residues.